This TCR beta chain came from a study of blood T cell repertoires in COVID-19. Study in general: Samples representing acute and convalescent COVID-19 were sourced from the United States, Italy and Spain. The analysed material was cDNA or gDNA that came from T cells, B-cell-depleted T cells, or PBMCs.

The CDR3 is 14 amino acids. Trimming pared 0 bases from V and 7 bases from J, leaving 8 bases between. Germline V gene sequence: CDR1 SGHDT, CDR2 YYEEEE. Authors' processing steps: Reference gene primer amplification gave estimated nucleated cell counts. Assay used: immunoSEQ multiplex PCR; TCRdb lists only in-frame clones, some missing. Clonal size and the V and J genes are those of that table, whereas D and trimming came from the DNA. In the table there are fewer than 500,000 clones, just over 85% of which are singletons. The source is a woman in her thirties with active or convalescent COVID-19. Sequenced sample: peripheral blood. V and J are TRBV5-6 and TRBJ1-6; a possible D gene is TRBD1 (5 bases). CDR3 nucleotides: TGTGCCAGCAGCTTGGGACAGACGAATTCACCCCTCCACTTT. It encodes CASSLGQTNSPLHF.